This is a list of T cell receptor beta chains from one sample in a study of early T cells in non-severe SARS-CoV-2 infection. MiXCR was run by TCRdb on the 5' RACE reads, yielding one entry per CDR3 protein. The sample lists roughly 51,000 distinct CDR3 sequences, 6.2% seen once, with around 4% in the top ten. The sample comprised whole blood. The receptors shown here come from an adult who was a healthcare worker with PCR-confirmed SARS-CoV-2 infection or an uninfected control (not recorded which). The CDR3 runs from the conserved cysteine through the conserved F or W. Fields, in order: clone size, J gene, V gene, D gene, CDR3 protein, CDR3 DNA. A D gene is named only where the DNA matches it firmly. Clone size is given for some rows only: seen once, a few or many times, or a class if the clone is expanded.

>-|TRBJ2-7|TRBV7-2|TRBD1
CASSSGQGASYEQYF
TGTGCCAGCAGCTCCGGACAGGGGGCCTCCTACGAGCAGTACTTC
>many|TRBJ1-4|TRBV10-1|TRBD1
CASSDRVGEKLFF
TGCGCCAGCAGCGACAGGGTTGGAGAAAAACTGTTTTTT
>many|TRBJ2-3|TRBV29-1|-
CSVRQNSDTQYF
TGCAGCGTTAGACAGAATTCAGATACGCAGTATTTT
>few|TRBJ2-1|TRBV19|-
CASRPRWGAIQEQFF
TGTGCCAGTAGGCCGCGATGGGGGGCGATCCAAGAGCAGTTCTTC
>-|TRBJ2-3|TRBV7-2|-
CASSLSGGPAGNTQYF
TGTGCCAGCAGCTTGTCTGGGGGCCCGGCCGGGAATACGCAGTATTTT
>few|TRBJ2-3|TRBV7-8|TRBD2
CASSPRRLATADTQYF
TGTGCCAGCAGCCCGCGAAGACTAGCGACCGCAGATACGCAGTATTTT
>-|TRBJ2-3|TRBV20-1|-
CSASSGSDTQYF
TGCAGTGCGTCCAGCGGGTCAGATACGCAGTATTTT
>few|TRBJ2-1|TRBV7-9|-
CASSLLLYEQFF
TGTGCCAGCAGCTTATTACTGTATGAGCAGTTCTTC
>many|TRBJ1-1|TRBV18|-
CASSQIQGLGTEAFF
TGTGCCAGCTCACAAATCCAGGGATTGGGCACTGAAGCTTTCTTT
>-|TRBJ2-1|TRBV10-2|-
CASSYTMTESYNEQFF
TGCGCCAGCAGCTATACAATGACAGAGTCCTACAATGAGCAGTTCTTC
>many|TRBJ2-7|TRBV2|-
CASTPDGLYEQYF
TGTGCCAGCACCCCGGACGGCCTGTACGAGCAGTACTTC
>many|TRBJ1-6|TRBV12-3/TRBV12-4|TRBD1
CASSWGTRGDNSPLHF
TGTGCCAGCAGTTGGGGTACCAGGGGGGATAATTCACCCCTCCACTTT
>few|TRBJ2-5|TRBV18|-
CASSPSRQETQYF
TGTGCCAGCTCACCAAGCAGGCAAGAGACCCAGTACTTC
>few|TRBJ2-1|TRBV2|TRBD2
CARTRGRSYNEQFF
TGTGCCAGAACCCGCGGGAGATCCTACAATGAGCAGTTCTTC
>many|TRBJ2-7|TRBV19|-
CASSANLGPLYEQYF
TGTGCCAGTAGTGCGAACTTAGGACCCCTCTACGAGCAGTACTTC
>-|TRBJ2-3|TRBV7-8|-
CASSLDSMGANTDTQYF
TGTGCCAGCAGCTTAGACAGCATGGGGGCAAACACAGATACGCAGTATTTT
>-|TRBJ1-1|TRBV5-5|-
CASSFLYSDTEAFF
TGTGCCAGCAGCTTCTTGTACTCGGACACTGAAGCTTTCTTT